This record concerns one TCR beta chain sequence. The antigen remains unidentified. Here immunoSEQ multiplex PCR was the method, and the copy in TCRdb shows in-frame clones only, minus some. The repertoire consists of 80,000 to 95,000 clones, with about 93% occurring once and the leading ten covering roughly 2%. These data belong to a study of graft-versus-host responses after intestinal transplantation. Overall study context: Transplants were multivisceral, liver-intestinal, or isolated intestinal. Anti-thymocyte globulin induction, then tacrolimus and steroids for about three years, went to all recipients.

The V gene lost 0 bases and the J gene lost 2 bases, with 14 bases spanning the gap. This CDR3 is built from 16 residues. CDR1 is SEHNR, CDR2 FQNEAQ, per germline (reference sequence). Study observations and caveats: Marrow from the recipient contained GvH clones, some of which had appeared first in ileum or blood.

The source material was unstimulated CD8+ T cells sorted from spleen or lymph node cells, sampled before intestinal transplant. The clonotype comes from a human donor who received an intestinal transplant. This chain uses TRBV7-9 with TRBJ2-7, with D perhaps TRBD1 (5 bases). The CDR3 spells CASSLAETARTYEQYF. The CDR3 nucleotides read TGTGCCAGCAGCTTAGCGGAGACAGCCCGTACCTACGAGCAGTACTTC.